Each of the 6 T cell receptor beta chains below was sequenced from the same sample in a study of CD4 T cells in relation to SARS-CoV-2 and coronaviruses. For these receptors, no antigen is known. Before the COVID-19 pandemic, during about 2010-2018, CD4+ T cells were taken from unexposed donors. CD4+ T cells were isolated from the cells after 10 days of culture. The data were produced by immunoSEQ multiplex PCR, yet TCRdb's version contains in-frame clones alone and is incomplete. The table shows under 15,000 clones, with roughly 71% occurring only once. The source material was CD4+ T cells from PBMCs, cultured in vitro. These receptors originate from a human donor in good health.

The chain carries TRBV6-5 and TRBJ1-5, with a tentative D call TRBD1 (6 bases). Deletions cut 6 bases from V and 5 bases from J, with 14 bases between. The CDR3 has 14 amino acids. In germline, CDR1 is MNHEY, CDR2 SVGAGI. The CDR3: CASRNTGLDQPQHF. CDR3 coding DNA: TGTGCCAGCAGAAATACAGGGCTAGATCAGCCCCAGCATTTT.

This chain joins TRBV18 and TRBJ2-7; 8 nucleotides match TRBD2. The CDR3 runs to 16 residues. Per germline, CDR1 KGHSH and CDR2 LQKENI. V lost 3 bases to trimming and J lost 11 bases; unmatched junction nucleotides: 18. CDR3 amino acids: CASSPRGVAGGQFKYF. For the CDR3, the DNA is TGTGCCAGCTCACCCCGCGGGGTTGCGGGAGGCCAGTTCAAGTACTTC.

The V call is TRBV19, the J call TRBJ1-2, with a tentative D call TRBD1 (6 bases). Germline V gene lookup returns CDR1 LNHDA and CDR2 SQIVND (reference sequence). This CDR3 spans 15 amino acids. The V gene lost 9 bases and the J gene lost 4 bases, with 21 bases spanning the gap. The CDR3 reads CASERTARTTYGYTF. The DNA for the CDR3 is TGTGCCAGCGAACGGACAGCGCGAACAACCTATGGCTACACCTTC. Filled out from reference TRBV19 and TRBJ1-2, the complete variable domain reads DGGITQSPKYLFRKEGQNVTLSCEQNLNHDAMYWYRQDPGQGLRLIYYSQIVNDFQKGDIAEGYSVSREKKESFPLTVTSAQKNPTAFYLCASERTARTTYGYTFGSGTRLTVV.

J is TRBJ1-1 and V is TRBV7-9, with a tentative D call TRBD1 (6 bases). The V end was cut by 3 bases, the J end by 4 bases, with 18 bases between. This CDR3 region has 16 residues. Germline assignment: CDR1 SEHNR and CDR2 FQNEAQ (reference sequence). The CDR3 DNA follows: TGTGCCAGCAGCTTCGGGGCCTCAGGGGCAGCCACTGAAGCTTTCTTT. Residues: CASSFGASGAATEAFF.

J is TRBJ2-5 and V is TRBV19; TRBD1 or TRBD2 may be the D gene (6 bases each). V was clipped by 3 bases and J by 3 bases, with 17 bases between them. This CDR3 is 16 amino acids long. Germline CDR1 and CDR2: LNHDA and SQIVND (reference sequence). The CDR3 loop is CASSIGGGRGEETQYF. The CDR3 coding sequence is TGTGCCAGTAGTATTGGTGGCGGAAGGGGGGAAGAGACCCAGTACTTC.

The CDR3: CASSSQDRDSNQPQHF. CDR3 nucleotides: TGTGCCAGCAGTTCCCAAGACAGGGATAGCAATCAGCCCCAGCATTTT. The chain joins TRBV6-2 or TRBV6-3 to TRBJ1-5; 7 positions match TRBD1. Unmatched junction bases numbered 6, after V lost 4 bases and J lost 0 bases. This CDR3 spans 16 amino acids. The germline gives CDR1 MNHEY, CDR2 SVGEGT.